A selection of T cell receptor beta chains follows, all from one sample in a study of blood T cell repertoires in COVID-19. TCRdb's copy holds only in-frame clones and misses some; the assay was immunoSEQ multiplex PCR. In the table there are over 200,000 clones, around four fifths of which are singletons. The source material was peripheral blood. The receptors stem from a man older than 75 with acute or convalescent COVID-19. Each CDR3 is given with its conserved first and last residue. Each record gives: D gene, clone size, J gene, V gene, CDR3 protein, CDR3 DNA. The D gene is left open where the match is weak. Only some rows state a clone size, as once, few, many or a class for expanded clones.

>TRBD2|few|TRBJ2-5|TRBV4-1
CASSQGVLAGGEETQYF
TGCGCCAGCAGCCAAGGTGTCTTAGCGGGGGGGGAAGAGACCCAGTACTTC
>NA|NA|TRBJ2-1|TRBV19
CASSVTRYNNEQFF
TGTGCCAGTAGTGTCACTAGGTATAACAATGAGCAGTTCTTC
>NA|NA|TRBJ1-3|TRBV3-1/TRBV3-2
CASSQARGTSSGNTIYF
TGTGCCAGCAGCCAGGCTAGGGGGACTAGCTCTGGAAACACCATATATTTT
>NA|NA|TRBJ2-4|TRBV27
CASILGGAKNIQYF
TGTGCCAGCATCCTAGGGGGAGCCAAAAACATTCAGTACTTC
>NA|NA|TRBJ2-5|TRBV24-1
CATSDKGSRETQYF
TGTGCCACCAGTGACAAAGGGAGTCGAGAGACCCAGTACTTC
>NA|NA|TRBJ1-1|TRBV27
CATQLAGVTEAFF
TGTGCCACCCAGTTGGCAGGGGTGACTGAAGCTTTCTTT
>NA|NA|TRBJ2-1|TRBV28
CASSFRTGSYNEQFF
TGTGCCAGCAGTTTTCGTACAGGGTCCTACAATGAGCAGTTCTTC
>NA|NA|TRBJ2-1|TRBV24-1
CATSDRVTYNEQFF
TGTGCCACCAGTGACAGGGTAACCTACAATGAGCAGTTCTTC
>TRBD1|NA|TRBJ1-4|TRBV4-1
CASSQLGTGEANEKLFF
TGCGCCAGCAGCCAACTCGGGACAGGGGAGGCTAATGAAAAACTGTTTTTT
>NA|NA|TRBJ1-3|TRBV5-1
CASSTTAGVQQSGNTIYF
TGCGCCAGCAGCACCACTGCGGGGGTCCAGCAGTCTGGAAACACCATATATTTT
>NA|once|TRBJ1-5|TRBV2
CASSDMGLGQPQHF
TGTGCCAGCAGTGATATGGGACTCGGACAGCCCCAGCATTTT
>NA|once|TRBJ1-5|TRBV15
CATSRDVSNQPQHF
TGTGCCACCAGCAGAGACGTCAGCAATCAGCCCCAGCATTTT
>NA|NA|TRBJ1-6|TRBV7-2
CASSLSTSYPLHF
TGTGCCAGCAGCTTATCGACATCGTACCCCCTCCACTTT
>TRBD1|NA|TRBJ2-7|TRBV5-1
CASSSSGTGPYEQYF
TGCGCCAGCAGCTCCTCCGGGACAGGGCCCTACGAGCAGTACTTC
>TRBD2|NA|TRBJ2-3|TRBV10-3
CATKRGSGTLNPDTQYF
TGTGCCACGAAAAGGGGTAGCGGGACACTTAACCCAGATACGCAGTATTTT
>NA|NA|TRBJ2-7|TRBV2
CASSEAGQGWHEQYF
TGTGCCAGCAGTGAAGCAGGGCAGGGTTGGCACGAGCAGTACTTC
>NA|NA|TRBJ2-6|TRBV5-1
CASSLAGISGANVLTF
TGCGCCAGCAGCTTGGCCGGGATCTCTGGGGCCAACGTCCTGACTTTC
>NA|NA|TRBJ2-7|TRBV19
CASSPRPGTRGEQYF
TGTGCCAGTAGCCCCCGTCCCGGGACAAGAGGCGAGCAGTACTTC
>TRBD1|NA|TRBJ2-6|TRBV5-1
CASSLGTGRGANVLTF
TGCGCCAGCAGCTTAGGGACAGGGAGAGGGGCCAACGTCCTGACTTTC
>TRBD1|NA|TRBJ1-1|TRBV18
CASSPLRQGNTEAFF
TGTGCCAGCTCGCCACTTCGACAGGGGAACACTGAAGCTTTCTTT
>NA|few|TRBJ2-4|TRBV19
CASSIELFGGLKNIQYF
TGTGCCAGTAGTATAGAGCTGTTCGGGGGACTCAAAAACATTCAGTACTTC
>TRBD2|NA|TRBJ2-1|TRBV7-8
CASSSSGRWYNEQFF
TGTGCCAGCAGCTCTAGCGGGAGGTGGTACAATGAGCAGTTCTTC
>TRBD1|NA|TRBJ2-1|TRBV6-5
CASSYSTTGSLDEQFF
TGTGCCAGCAGTTACTCGACGACAGGGTCTCTCGATGAGCAGTTCTTC
>NA|once|TRBJ2-7|TRBV7-9
CASSFGAPYEQYF
TGTGCCAGCAGCTTTGGGGCACCCTACGAGCAGTACTTC
>TRBD1|NA|TRBJ2-4|TRBV2
CASSRQGAGKNIQYF
TGTGCCAGCAGTCGGCAGGGGGCTGGCAAAAACATTCAGTACTTC
>TRBD1|NA|TRBJ2-4|TRBV5-6
CASSLWSWDRARENIQYF
TGTGCCAGCAGCTTGTGGTCGTGGGACAGGGCTCGCGAAAACATTCAGTACTTC
>NA|NA|TRBJ1-2|TRBV29-1
CSVDNRDGYTF
TGCAGCGTGGACAACAGGGACGGCTACACCTTC
>NA|NA|TRBJ1-4|TRBV9
CASSAQGLANEKLFF
TGTGCCAGCAGCGCGCAGGGGTTGGCTAATGAAAAACTGTTTTTT
>TRBD1|NA|TRBJ2-5|TRBV27
CASSEFLLSTGAPETQYF
TGTGCCAGCAGTGAGTTTTTATTGAGTACAGGGGCCCCAGAGACCCAGTACTTC
>NA|NA|TRBJ1-4|TRBV6-5
CASRAQGGGEKLFF
TGTGCCAGCAGGGCACAGGGCGGTGGGGAAAAACTGTTTTTT
>TRBD2|few|TRBJ2-7|TRBV7-9
CASSLTVRGGEQYF
TGTGCCAGCAGCTTGACGGTCCGCGGGGGTGAGCAGTACTTC
>TRBD1|NA|TRBJ2-6|TRBV4-1
CASSHRRGQGTSGANVLTF
TGCGCCAGCAGCCACAGGAGGGGACAGGGCACCTCCGGGGCCAACGTCCTGACTTTC
>NA|NA|TRBJ2-3|TRBV4-1
CASSQDRLGTQYF
TGCGCCAGCAGCCAAGACAGACTGGGTACGCAGTATTTT
>TRBD1|once|TRBJ2-1|TRBV18
CASSLRTGMDEQFF
TGTGCCAGCTCACTTAGGACAGGGATGGATGAGCAGTTCTTC
>TRBD2|NA|TRBJ2-2|TRBV7-2
CASSLAAPTSGSNTGELFF
TGTGCCAGCAGCTTAGCCGCCCCGACTAGCGGTTCGAACACCGGGGAGCTGTTTTTT
>NA|NA|TRBJ2-1|TRBV6-1
CASSGGLWGEPYNEQFF
TGTGCCAGCAGTGGGGGTCTCTGGGGGGAGCCTTACAATGAGCAGTTCTTC
>TRBD1|NA|TRBJ1-3|TRBV9
CASSVGGQANSGNTIYF
TGTGCCAGCAGCGTAGGGGGACAGGCGAACTCTGGAAACACCATATATTTT
>TRBD1|once|TRBJ2-7|TRBV28
CASSTRGRLMYF
TGTGCCAGCAGTACAAGGGGGCGCCTAATGTACTTC
>TRBD1|NA|TRBJ1-1|TRBV23-1
CASSQSKEGGGTEAFF
TGCGCCAGCAGTCAATCAAAGGAAGGGGGCGGCACTGAAGCTTTCTTT
>NA|few|TRBJ1-5|TRBV7-9
CASSFQFSNQPQHF
TGTGCCAGCAGCTTCCAGTTTTCCAATCAGCCCCAGCATTTT
>TRBD2|NA|TRBJ2-7|TRBV27
CASSPGTSGIGYEQYF
TGTGCCAGCAGTCCGGGGACTAGCGGGATTGGCTACGAGCAGTACTTC
>NA|NA|TRBJ1-5|TRBV28
CASSLFSFQTNQPQHF
TGTGCCAGCAGTTTATTTAGCTTTCAAACCAATCAGCCCCAGCATTTT
>NA|once|TRBJ2-7|TRBV21-1
CARPPGQALPERSYEQYF
TGTGCCAGACCTCCGGGACAGGCTTTACCCGAGCGATCCTACGAGCAGTACTTC
>NA|NA|TRBJ1-3|TRBV14
CASSQPGHTGNTIYF
TGTGCCAGCAGCCAGCCGGGACACACTGGAAACACCATATATTTT
>TRBD2|NA|TRBJ2-2|TRBV19
CASKGLAGVSGELFF
TGTGCCTCTAAGGGACTAGCGGGAGTCTCCGGGGAGCTGTTTTTT
>TRBD1|once|TRBJ1-6|TRBV5-1
CASSSSIAGQGYSPLHF
TGCGCCAGCAGCTCCTCCATTGCGGGACAGGGCTATTCACCCCTCCACTTT
>TRBD2|once|TRBJ2-2|TRBV5-1
CASRPGLAAGELFF
TGCGCCAGCAGACCGGGACTAGCTGCCGGGGAGCTGTTTTTT
>TRBD1|NA|TRBJ1-2|TRBV2
CASRDGTGNYGYTF
TGTGCCAGCAGAGACGGGACAGGGAACTATGGCTACACCTTC
>NA|NA|TRBJ2-2|TRBV5-6
CASSLGGADTGELFF
TGTGCCAGCAGCTTGGGAGGCGCTGACACCGGGGAGCTGTTTTTT
>NA|NA|TRBJ2-7|TRBV5-1
CASSPRDTAYEQYF
TGCGCCAGCAGCCCCCGGGACACAGCCTACGAGCAGTACTTC
>TRBD1|NA|TRBJ1-1|TRBV28
CASSSNPGQGVLGTEAFF
TGTGCCAGCAGTTCAAACCCGGGACAGGGGGTCCTAGGGACTGAAGCTTTCTTT